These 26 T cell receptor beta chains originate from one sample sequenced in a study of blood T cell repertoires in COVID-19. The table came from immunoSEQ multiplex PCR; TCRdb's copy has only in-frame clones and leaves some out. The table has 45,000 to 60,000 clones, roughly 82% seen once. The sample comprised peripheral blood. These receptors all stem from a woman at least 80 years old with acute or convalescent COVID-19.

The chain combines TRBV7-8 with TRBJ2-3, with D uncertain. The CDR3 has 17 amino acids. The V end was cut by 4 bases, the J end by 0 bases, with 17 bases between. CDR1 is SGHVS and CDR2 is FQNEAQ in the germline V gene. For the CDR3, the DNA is TGTGCCAGCAGCTCTGAGAGAAACTTCCCTAGCACAGATACGCAGTATTTT. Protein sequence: CASSSERNFPSTDTQYF.

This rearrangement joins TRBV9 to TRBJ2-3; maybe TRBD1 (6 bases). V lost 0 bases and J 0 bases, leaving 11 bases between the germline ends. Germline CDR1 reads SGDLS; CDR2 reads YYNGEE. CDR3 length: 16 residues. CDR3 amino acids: CASSVAWGTSTDTQYF. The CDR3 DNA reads TGTGCCAGCAGCGTAGCTTGGGGGACAAGCACAGATACGCAGTATTTT. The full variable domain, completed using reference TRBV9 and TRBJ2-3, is DSGVTQTPKHLITATGQRVTLRCSPRSGDLSVYWYQQSLDQGLQFLIQYYNGEERAKGNILERFSAQQFPDLHSELNLSSLELGDSALYFCASSVAWGTSTDTQYFGPGTRLTVL.

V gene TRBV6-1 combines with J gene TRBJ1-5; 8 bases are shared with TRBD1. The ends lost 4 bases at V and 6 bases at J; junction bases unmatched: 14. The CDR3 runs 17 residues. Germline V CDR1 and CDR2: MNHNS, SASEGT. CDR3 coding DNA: TGTGCCAGCAGTGGAAAGACCCCGGACAGGGTGGGTCAGCCCCAGCATTTT. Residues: CASSGKTPDRVGQPQHF.

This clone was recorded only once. CDR3 loop: CASSPGQGAGYTF. DNA of the CDR3: TGTGCCAGCTCACCAGGGCAGGGCGCCGGCTACACCTTC. The chain uses TRBV18 and TRBJ1-2; weak D call: TRBD1 (5 bases). Looked up from germline, CDR1 is KGHSH and CDR2 is LQKENI. V dropped 2 bases and J dropped 8 bases, with 12 bases sitting between them. The CDR3 contains 13 residues.

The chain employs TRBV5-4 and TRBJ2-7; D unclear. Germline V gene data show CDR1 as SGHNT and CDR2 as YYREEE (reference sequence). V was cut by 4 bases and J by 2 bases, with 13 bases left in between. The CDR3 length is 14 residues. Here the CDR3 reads CASSPPRPPYEQYF. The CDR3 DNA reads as TGTGCCAGCAGCCCCCCGCGGCCACCCTACGAGCAGTACTTC.

The CDR3 here is CASSIYGTPNMNTEAFF. Written as DNA, the CDR3 is TGTGCCAGCAGCATTTACGGGACACCCAATATGAACACTGAAGCTTTCTTT. The chain uses TRBV5-6 and TRBJ1-1; D possibly corresponds to TRBD1 (6 bases). V shed 4 bases and J shed 0 bases, with 19 bases lying between them. The CDR3 has 17 residues. Germline values: CDR1 SGHDT, CDR2 YYEEEE. Drawing the rest from reference TRBV5-6 and TRBJ1-1, the complete variable domain is DAGVTQSPTHLIKTRGQQVTLRCSPKSGHDTVSWYQQALGQGPQFIFQYYEEEERQRGNFPDRFSGHQFPNYSSELNVNALLLGDSALYLCASSIYGTPNMNTEAFFGQGTRLTVV.

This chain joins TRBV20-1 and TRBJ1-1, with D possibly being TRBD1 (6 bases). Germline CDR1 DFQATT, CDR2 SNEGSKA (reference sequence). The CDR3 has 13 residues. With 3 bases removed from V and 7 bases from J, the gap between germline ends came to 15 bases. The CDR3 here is CSASKGQTHEAFF. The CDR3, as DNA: TGCAGTGCTAGTAAGGGACAAACCCATGAAGCTTTCTTT.

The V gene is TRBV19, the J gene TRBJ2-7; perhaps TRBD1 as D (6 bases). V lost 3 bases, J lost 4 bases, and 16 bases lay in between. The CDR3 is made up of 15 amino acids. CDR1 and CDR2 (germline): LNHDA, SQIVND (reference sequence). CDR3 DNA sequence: TGTGCCAGTAGTATCCTCCGGGACAAAAAATACGAGCAGTACTTC. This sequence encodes CASSILRDKKYEQYF.

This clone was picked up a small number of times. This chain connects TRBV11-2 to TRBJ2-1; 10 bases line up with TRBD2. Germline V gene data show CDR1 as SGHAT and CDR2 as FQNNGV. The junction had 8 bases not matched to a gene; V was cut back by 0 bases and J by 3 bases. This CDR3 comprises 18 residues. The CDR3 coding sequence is TGTGCCAGCAGCTTAGATCCGGCTAGCGGGAGTATCTACAATGAGCAGTTCTTC. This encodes CASSLDPASGSIYNEQFF.

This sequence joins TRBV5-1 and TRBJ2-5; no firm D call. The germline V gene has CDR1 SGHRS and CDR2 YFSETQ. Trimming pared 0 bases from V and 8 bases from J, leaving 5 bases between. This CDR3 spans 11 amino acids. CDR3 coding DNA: TGCGCCAGCAGCTTGGACAAAACCCAGTACTTC. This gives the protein CASSLDKTQYF.

CDR3: CASSSGQGAGMNTEAFF. CDR3 nucleotides: TGTGCCAGCAGCTCCGGACAGGGAGCGGGAATGAACACTGAAGCTTTCTTT. The chain recombines TRBV11-2 with TRBJ1-1, with TRBD1 matching over 8 bases. Germline CDR1 reads SGHAT; CDR2 reads FQNNGV. The CDR3 totals 17 residues. V lost 4 bases and J lost 0; bases outside the gene matches: 10. The whole variable domain, filled in from reference TRBV11-2 and TRBJ1-1, reads EAGVAQSPRYKIIEKRQSVAFWCNPISGHATLYWYQQILGQGPKLLIQFQNNGVVDDSQLPKDRFSAERLKGVDSTLKIQPAKLEDSAVYLCASSSGQGAGMNTEAFFGQGTRLTVV.

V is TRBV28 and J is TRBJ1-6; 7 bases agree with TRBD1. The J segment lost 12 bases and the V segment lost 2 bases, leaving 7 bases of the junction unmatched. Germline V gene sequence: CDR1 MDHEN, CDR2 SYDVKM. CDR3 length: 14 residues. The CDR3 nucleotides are TGTGCCAGCAGTTTAGTGCAGGGGGTAAAACCCCTCCACTTT. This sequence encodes CASSLVQGVKPLHF.

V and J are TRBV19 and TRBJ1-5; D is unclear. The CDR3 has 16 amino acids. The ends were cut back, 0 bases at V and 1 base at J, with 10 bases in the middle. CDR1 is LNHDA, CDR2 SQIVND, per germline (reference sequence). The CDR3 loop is CASSIDPGVSNQPQHF. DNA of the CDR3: TGTGCCAGTAGTATAGATCCAGGTGTCAGCAATCAGCCCCAGCATTTT.

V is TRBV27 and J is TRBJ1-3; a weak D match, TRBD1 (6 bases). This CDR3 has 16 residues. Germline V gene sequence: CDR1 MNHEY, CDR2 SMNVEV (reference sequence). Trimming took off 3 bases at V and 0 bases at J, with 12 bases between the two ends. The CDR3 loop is CASSFRGRTSGNTIYF. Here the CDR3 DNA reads TGTGCCAGCAGTTTCAGGGGAAGGACCTCTGGAAACACCATATATTTT.

CDR3 protein: CASSVVGGEADTQYF. CDR3 nucleotide sequence: TGTGCCAGCAGCGTAGTAGGGGGGGAGGCAGATACGCAGTATTTT. The gene calls are TRBV9 and TRBJ2-3; D might be TRBD2 (7 bases). The CDR3 runs 15 residues. The V end lost 0 bases, the J end lost 4 bases, and 12 bases lay between the germline ends. Germline V gives CDR1 SGDLS, CDR2 YYNGEE.

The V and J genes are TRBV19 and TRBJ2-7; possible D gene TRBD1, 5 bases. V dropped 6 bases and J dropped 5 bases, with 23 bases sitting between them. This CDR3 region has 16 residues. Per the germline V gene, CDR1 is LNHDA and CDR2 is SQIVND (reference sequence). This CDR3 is CASSPLTPQGSHEQYF. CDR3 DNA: TGTGCCAGTAGCCCTCTTACCCCGCAGGGTTCCCACGAGCAGTACTTC.

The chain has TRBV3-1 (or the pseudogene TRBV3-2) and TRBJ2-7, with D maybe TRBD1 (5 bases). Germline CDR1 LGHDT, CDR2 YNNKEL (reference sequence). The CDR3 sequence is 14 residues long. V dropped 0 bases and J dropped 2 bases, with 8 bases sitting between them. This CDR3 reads CASSQDRVTYEQYF. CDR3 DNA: TGTGCCAGCAGCCAAGACAGGGTCACCTACGAGCAGTACTTC.

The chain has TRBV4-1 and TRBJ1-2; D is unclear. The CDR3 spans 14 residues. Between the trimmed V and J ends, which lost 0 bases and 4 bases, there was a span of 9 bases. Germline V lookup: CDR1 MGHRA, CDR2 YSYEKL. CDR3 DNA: TGCGCCAGCAGCCAAGAACCGAGCGGCTATGGCTACACCTTC. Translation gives CASSQEPSGYGYTF.

CDR3 region: CASSLEGLGPQHF. The CDR3 DNA reads as TGTGCCAGCAGCTTGGAGGGGCTGGGTCCCCAGCATTTT. This chain links TRBV5-8 with TRBJ1-5, with TRBD1 as a possible D gene (5 bases). This CDR3 has 13 residues. V lost 0 bases, J lost 10 bases, and 11 bases lay in between. The germline V gene encodes CDR1 SGHTS and CDR2 YDEGEE.

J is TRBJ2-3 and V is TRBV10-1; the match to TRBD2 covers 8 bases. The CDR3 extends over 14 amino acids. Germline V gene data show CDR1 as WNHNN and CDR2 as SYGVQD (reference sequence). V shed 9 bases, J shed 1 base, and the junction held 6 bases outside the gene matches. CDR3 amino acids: CASSAGGRTDTQYF. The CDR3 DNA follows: TGCGCCAGTTCTGCGGGGGGTCGCACAGATACGCAGTATTTT.

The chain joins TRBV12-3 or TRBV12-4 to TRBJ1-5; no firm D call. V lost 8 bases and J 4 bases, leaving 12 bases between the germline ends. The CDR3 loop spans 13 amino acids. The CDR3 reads CASAPPGNQPQHF. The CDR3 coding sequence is TGTGCCAGCGCGCCCCCGGGTAATCAGCCCCAGCATTTT.

The CDR3 bases are TGCGCCAGCAGCACCCACGGGGTTGGTAACTATGGCTACACCTTC. Its protein is CASSTHGVGNYGYTF. The chain recombines TRBV4-1 with TRBJ1-2, with D uncertain. CDR3 length: 15 residues. Per germline, CDR1 MGHRA and CDR2 YSYEKL. Trimming removed 5 bases from V and 1 base from J, with 14 bases in between.

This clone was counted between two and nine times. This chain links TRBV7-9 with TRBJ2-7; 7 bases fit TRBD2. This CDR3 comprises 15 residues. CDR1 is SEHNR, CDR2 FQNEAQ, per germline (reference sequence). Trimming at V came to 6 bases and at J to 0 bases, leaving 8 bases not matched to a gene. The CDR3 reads CASSSERTSSYEQYF. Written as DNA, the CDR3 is TGTGCCAGCAGTTCCGAAAGGACTAGCTCCTACGAGCAGTACTTC.

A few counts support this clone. The CDR3 sequence: CASSEKGNTIYF. The DNA for the CDR3 is TGTGCCAGCAGTGAGAAGGGGAACACCATATATTTT. The V and J genes are TRBV6-1 and TRBJ1-3; maybe TRBD1 (5 bases). Trimming cost V 3 bases and J 7 bases, with 7 bases left between them. This CDR3 comprises 12 residues. Germline lookup yields CDR1 MNHNS and CDR2 SASEGT.

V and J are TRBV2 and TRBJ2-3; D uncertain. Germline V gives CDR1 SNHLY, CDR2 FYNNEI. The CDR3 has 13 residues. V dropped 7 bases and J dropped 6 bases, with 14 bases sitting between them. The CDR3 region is CASNIRVRDTQYF. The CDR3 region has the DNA TGTGCCAGCAATATCCGGGTCCGGGATACGCAGTATTTT.

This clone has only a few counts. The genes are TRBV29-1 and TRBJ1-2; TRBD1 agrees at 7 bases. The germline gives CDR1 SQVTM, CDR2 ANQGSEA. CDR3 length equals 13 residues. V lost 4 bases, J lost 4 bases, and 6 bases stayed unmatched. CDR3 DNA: TGCAGCGTTGTGACAGGGTGGGCCTATGGCTACACCTTC. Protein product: CSVVTGWAYGYTF.